The source of this T cell receptor (beta chain) is a study of cytomegalovirus exposure and HLA in healthy donors. Study-level findings and limits: About 87% or about 30% of the time was how often most TCR beta V segments were productive, according to an earlier analysis. Altogether, about 160 TCR beta chains were recorded as cytomegalovirus-associated.

PCR amplification relied on 60 Vbeta primers (plus 13 Jbeta primers). Assay used: immunoSEQ multiplex PCR; TCRdb lists only in-frame clones, some missing. Counted here are 200,000 to 250,000 clones, roughly 85% occurring once; the ten biggest clones make up 0.2% to 0.3%. Concerning this clone: Its target is unknown.

The CDR3 runs to 12 residues. Deletions cut 6 bases from V and 5 bases from J, with 13 bases between. Looked up from germline, CDR1 is SQVTM and CDR2 is ANQGSEA. The sample taken for sequencing was PBMCs. The J gene is TRBJ2-5, the V gene TRBV29-1; no firm D call. This sequence originates from a girl aged 2-10 years in good health and CMV-seronegative. The chain's CDR3 is CSVSITGETQYF. The CDR3, as DNA: TGCAGCGTATCCATTACCGGGGAGACCCAGTACTTC.